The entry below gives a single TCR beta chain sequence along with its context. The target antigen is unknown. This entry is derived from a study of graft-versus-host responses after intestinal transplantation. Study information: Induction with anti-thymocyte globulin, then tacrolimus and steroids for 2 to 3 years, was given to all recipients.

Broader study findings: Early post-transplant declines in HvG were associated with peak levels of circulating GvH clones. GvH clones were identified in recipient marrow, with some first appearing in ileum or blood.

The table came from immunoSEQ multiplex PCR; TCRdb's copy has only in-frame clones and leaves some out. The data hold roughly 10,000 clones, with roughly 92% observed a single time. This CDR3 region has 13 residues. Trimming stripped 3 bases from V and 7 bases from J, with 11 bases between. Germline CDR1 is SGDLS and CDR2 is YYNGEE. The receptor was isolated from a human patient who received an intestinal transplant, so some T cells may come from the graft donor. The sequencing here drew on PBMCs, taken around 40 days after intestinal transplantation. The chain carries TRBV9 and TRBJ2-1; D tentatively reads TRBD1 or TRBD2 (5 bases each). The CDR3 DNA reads TGTGCCAGCAGCGGCAGGGACGGTAATGAGCAGTTCTTC. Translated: CASSGRDGNEQFF.